This T cell receptor beta chain was documented in a study of T-cell memory formation after mild COVID-19. With V trimmed by 4 bases and J by 8 bases, 9 bases remained unmatched. The CDR3 sequence is 14 residues long. Per germline, CDR1 SGHKS and CDR2 YYEKEE (reference sequence). Study findings and constraints: Mainly CM and EM harbored the contracting CD4+ clones; mainly EMRA harbored the CD8+ ones.

To note about this clonotype: The antigen remains undetermined.

TCRdb fed the 5' RACE reads into MiXCR, producing one record per CDR3 protein. The sample yields 580,000 or so distinct CDR3 sequences, 15% to 20% seen once. The receptor was derived from an adult woman who had mild COVID-19 (a few samples of this study predate the infection). Cell type and time point are not known. The V call is TRBV5-5, the J call TRBJ2-1; 7 positions agree with TRBD2. The source material was PBMCs or a T cell subset sorted from them (not recorded which). The CDR3 reads CASSPVTSIHEQFF. The CDR3 bases are TGTGCCAGCAGCCCCGTGACTAGCATCCATGAGCAGTTCTTC.